The rows below give T cell receptor beta chains drawn from one sample of a study of blood T cell repertoires in COVID-19. The assay was immunoSEQ multiplex PCR, and TCRdb's table has in-frame clones only and misses some. The repertoire holds around 300,000 clones, with roughly nine tenths as singletons. The sample consisted of PBMCs or T cells enriched from blood (not recorded which). The receptors were gathered from a woman aged 40 to 50 who had recovered from COVID-19. Both conserved end residues are part of each CDR3. The order of the fields is D gene, J gene, V gene, clone size, CDR3 length, CDR3 DNA, CDR3 protein. D genes are given only for firm matches. The listing skips clone size in some rows; elsewhere it reads once, few, many or a size class.

>TRBD1|TRBJ2-1|TRBV3-1/TRBV3-2|-|15
TGTGCCAGCAGCTCCCGGGACAGGGTGGTATATGAGCAGTTCTTC
CASSSRDRVVYEQFF
>TRBD2|TRBJ2-3|TRBV7-2|-|15
TGTGCCAGCAGCACCGGGGGGGCCCGAGGAGATACGCAGTATTTT
CASSTGGARGDTQYF
>-|TRBJ2-7|TRBV14|-|13
TGTGCCAGCAGCCTTCTACCTAGTGGTGAGCAGTACTTC
CASSLLPSGEQYF
>-|TRBJ1-1|TRBV12-3/TRBV12-4|-|13
TGTGCCAACAGGGACACGGGGGGGACTGAAGCTTTCTTT
CANRDTGGTEAFF
>-|TRBJ1-4|TRBV3-1/TRBV3-2|-|12
TGTGCCAGCAGCCTAATTAGTGAAAAACTGTTTTTT
CASSLISEKLFF
>-|TRBJ2-7|TRBV28|few|15
TGTGCCAGCAGTTTTTCCGCGGAACCCTGGTACGAGCAGTACTTC
CASSFSAEPWYEQYF
>TRBD1|TRBJ2-1|TRBV9|-|16
TGTGCCAGCAGCGCCCCGGGACAGGGGGCTCTGAATGAGCAGTTCTTC
CASSAPGQGALNEQFF
>-|TRBJ1-1|TRBV12-3/TRBV12-4|-|12
TGTGCCAGCAGTTCTTTCGGGGGTGAAGCTTTCTTT
CASSSFGGEAFF
>-|TRBJ1-4|TRBV23-1|-|16
TGCGCCAACGAACGCCCCTGGCCATTTCCTAATGAAAAACTGTTTTTT
CANERPWPFPNEKLFF
>TRBD2|TRBJ2-5|TRBV5-4|-|15
TGTGCCAGCAGGACGGAAAGCGGGAGGGCCACTGACCAGTACTTC
CASRTESGRATDQYF
>TRBD1|TRBJ1-4|TRBV6-4|-|12
TGTGCCAGCAGTGACCCTACGGGACAGCTGTTTTTT
CASSDPTGQLFF
>TRBD1|TRBJ2-5|TRBV7-3|-|13
TGTGCCAGCAGCTTGGACAGGGACGAGACCCAGTACTTC
CASSLDRDETQYF
>TRBD1|TRBJ2-6|TRBV5-1|-|18
TGCGCCAGCAGCTTGCTCGCGACAGGGGACTCTGGGGCCAACGTCCTGACTTTC
CASSLLATGDSGANVLTF
>-|TRBJ1-2|TRBV2|-|16
TGTGCCAGCAGTATTGCGACAGGAGCGGGGGACTATGGCTACACCTTC
CASSIATGAGDYGYTF
>-|TRBJ1-1|TRBV19|once|13
TGTGCCAGTAGTACCACACGGGGCACTGAAGCTTTCTTT
CASSTTRGTEAFF
>TRBD2|TRBJ2-3|TRBV20-1|-|16
TGCAGTGCTAGTCCCTCCAGGACTAGCGACATAGATACGCAGTATTTT
CSASPSRTSDIDTQYF
>TRBD2|TRBJ2-7|TRBV30|-|15
TGTGCCTGGAAAGCCGGGACTAGCGGGACCTACGAGCAGTACTTC
CAWKAGTSGTYEQYF
>TRBD1|TRBJ1-2|TRBV18|once|15
TGTGCCAGCTCACCAACGACAGGGGGCGCGGATGGCTACACCTTC
CASSPTTGGADGYTF
>TRBD1|TRBJ1-5|TRBV7-2|once|17
TGTGCCAGCAGCAAAAATGGACAGGGGAGAACTAATCAGCCCCAGCATTTT
CASSKNGQGRTNQPQHF
>TRBD2|TRBJ2-1|TRBV4-3|-|20
TGCGCCAGCAGCCAAGCGTCGGGACTAGCGGGTTTGCCTGCCTACAATGAGCAGTTCTTC
CASSQASGLAGLPAYNEQFF
>-|TRBJ2-5|TRBV3-1/TRBV3-2|-|14
TGTGCCAGCAGCCAAAAAGGGGGACAAGAGACCCAGTACTTC
CASSQKGGQETQYF
>-|TRBJ2-1|TRBV23-1|-|14
TGCGCCAGCAGTCAAAGGGCAGGGTACAATGAGCAGTTCTTC
CASSQRAGYNEQFF
>-|TRBJ1-1|TRBV10-1|-|17
TGCGCCAGCAGTGAGTCTCAGAGTGGACAGCTTAACACTGAAGCTTTCTTT
CASSESQSGQLNTEAFF
>-|TRBJ2-3|TRBV2|-|11
TGTGCCAGCAGCCTCGCAGATACGCAGTATTTT
CASSLADTQYF
>TRBD2|TRBJ2-7|TRBV7-2|-|16
TGTGCCAGCAGCCCTATACTAGCGGGAGCCCCCCACGAGCAGTACTTC
CASSPILAGAPHEQYF
>TRBD1|TRBJ2-1|TRBV19|-|18
TGTGCCAGTAGACCGGGACAGGGGGCGCTTAGTACTGCCGGTGAGCAGTTCTTC
CASRPGQGALSTAGEQFF
>-|TRBJ1-2|TRBV11-2|-|11
TGTGCCAGCAGCTTAGGGGAGGGCTACACCTTC
CASSLGEGYTF
>-|TRBJ2-5|TRBV4-3|-|14
TGCGCCAGCAGCCAAGAACACGTATGGGAGACCCAGTACTTC
CASSQEHVWETQYF
>-|TRBJ1-4|TRBV19|-|16
TGTGCCAGTAGTACAGGATCCACAACAACTAATGAAAAACTGTTTTTT
CASSTGSTTTNEKLFF
>TRBD1|TRBJ2-7|TRBV6-2/TRBV6-3|once|16
TGTGCCAGCAGTTATTCCGACCGGACAGGGCGAAACGAGCAGTACTTC
CASSYSDRTGRNEQYF
>-|TRBJ1-5|TRBV4-1|-|18
TGCGCCAGCAGCCAAGACGCGGGGGGGAGGACTCGCAATCAGCCCCAGCATTTT
CASSQDAGGRTRNQPQHF
>-|TRBJ1-2|TRBV20-1|-|11
TGCAGTACACAGGGAGAGGGCGGCTACACCTTC
CSTQGEGGYTF
>-|TRBJ1-2|TRBV4-3|-|16
TGCGCCAGCAGCCAAGCCGCCCTTGGACAGAACTATGGCTACACCTTC
CASSQAALGQNYGYTF
>-|TRBJ2-7|TRBV28|-|12
TGTGCCAGCAGTCCTCTTGTCTACGAGCAGTACTTC
CASSPLVYEQYF
>TRBD1|TRBJ1-2|TRBV28|-|16
TGTGCCAGCAGTTTACCCGGGACAGGGGATTTCTATGGCTACACCTTC
CASSLPGTGDFYGYTF
>-|TRBJ2-7|TRBV29-1|-|12
TGCAGCGTTAGGGGGGGCTCCTACGAGCAGTACTTC
CSVRGGSYEQYF
>-|TRBJ1-3|TRBV9|-|14
TGTGCCAGCAGCTCTGAAGTTAGTGGAAACACCATATATTTT
CASSSEVSGNTIYF
>TRBD1|TRBJ2-2|TRBV9|-|15
TGTGCCAGCAGCGCGACAGGGGCGAGTACCGGGGAGCTGTTTTTT
CASSATGASTGELFF
>TRBD1|TRBJ1-3|TRBV6-2/TRBV6-3|-|16
TGTGCCAGCAGCCCTAGACAGGGCGGGTCGGGAAACACCATATATTTT
CASSPRQGGSGNTIYF
>TRBD1|TRBJ1-1|TRBV28|-|12
TGTGCCAGCAGCCTCGACAGGGATGAAGCTTTCTTT
CASSLDRDEAFF
>TRBD1|TRBJ1-6|TRBV7-2|-|15
TGTGCCAGCAGCTGGGGGACAGGCGGAAATTCACCCCTCCACTTT
CASSWGTGGNSPLHF
>-|TRBJ1-5|TRBV2|-|14
TGTGCCAGCAGTTACGACAACAGCAATCAGCCCCAGCATTTT
CASSYDNSNQPQHF
>-|TRBJ1-2|TRBV27|-|15
TGTGCCAGCAGTTTATTCCCTGGACAGTATTATGGCTACACCTTC
CASSLFPGQYYGYTF
>-|TRBJ2-1|TRBV27|-|11
TGTGCCAGCAGTTTTGGAGCCGAGCAGTTCTTC
CASSFGAEQFF
>-|TRBJ1-1|TRBV6-5|-|14
TGTGCCAGCAGATTTCTGGCAGCGAGAGGGGAAGCTTTCTTT
CASRFLAARGEAFF
>TRBD1|TRBJ2-7|TRBV15|-|13
TGTGCCACCAGCAGAGTGAGGGGGCGCGAGCAGTACTTC
CATSRVRGREQYF
>-|TRBJ2-7|TRBV5-6|-|15
TGTGCCAGCAGCTTTGGGCCGGACAGATCCTACGAGCAGTACTTC
CASSFGPDRSYEQYF
>TRBD1|TRBJ1-5|TRBV10-3|-|15
TGTGCCATCAGTGAGGGACAGGGGATGAATCAGCCCCAGCATTTT
CAISEGQGMNQPQHF
>TRBD2|TRBJ2-1|TRBV28|once|15
TGTGCCAGCAGTTCGGCCTTAGCGGGGTACAATGAGCAGTTCTTC
CASSSALAGYNEQFF
>-|TRBJ1-4|TRBV30|-|14
TGTGCCTGGAGTGTTTCCGGGGTTGGTGAAAAACTGTTTTTT
CAWSVSGVGEKLFF
>-|TRBJ2-1|TRBV4-1|-|14
TGCGCCAGCAGCAGCCGGACTACCTACAATGAGCAGTTCTTC
CASSSRTTYNEQFF
>TRBD1|TRBJ2-2|TRBV24-1|-|15
TGTGCCACCAGTGATGTGGGACAGGCGAACGGGGAGCTGTTTTTT
CATSDVGQANGELFF
>TRBD2|TRBJ2-1|TRBV7-2|-|15
TGTGCCAGCAGCTTATCTAGCGGGAGAGGAAATGAGCAGTTCTTC
CASSLSSGRGNEQFF
>TRBD1|TRBJ2-2|TRBV7-2|-|15
TGTGCCAGCAGCCAAGACAGGGCGAACGTCGGGGAGCTGTTTTTT
CASSQDRANVGELFF
>-|TRBJ2-5|TRBV7-9|once|18
TGTGCCAGCAGCTTACTTTTAGGAGAGCGGGCCAAGGGAAAGACCCAGTACTTC
CASSLLLGERAKGKTQYF
>TRBD1|TRBJ2-5|TRBV12-5|-|14
TGTGCTAGTGGTTCGGGACAGGTCCAAGAGACCCAGTACTTC
CASGSGQVQETQYF
>-|TRBJ2-1|TRBV13|-|15
TGTGCCAGCAGCTTGTTGAGGGAATTCTACAATGAGCAGTTCTTC
CASSLLREFYNEQFF